Listed below are T cell receptor beta chains from one sample, sequenced in a study of control samples from healthy donors and cancer patients. Sequencing used immunoSEQ multiplex PCR; TCRdb keeps in-frame clones, though not all of them. The table has 150,000 to 200,000 clones, around 90% seen once. Specimen: blood. The source of these receptors is a woman aged 45-65 years in good health. CDR3s include the opening cysteine and the closing phenylalanine or tryptophan. Fields, in order: V gene, clone size, J gene, D gene, CDR3 DNA, CDR3 protein. D genes are given only for firm matches. Clone size is shown for a subset of rows, as once, few, many or a class of expanded clone.

V: TRBV9; size: NA; J: TRBJ1-3; D: NA; DNA: TGTGCCAGCAGCGTAGGGGGAGACTCTGGAAACACCATATATTTT; CDR3: CASSVGGDSGNTIYF
V: TRBV14; size: NA; J: TRBJ2-6; D: NA; DNA: TGTGCCAGCAGCCTCCTACAGGGAGTAAAGACTGGGGCCAACGTCCTGACTTTC; CDR3: CASSLLQGVKTGANVLTF
V: TRBV5-4; size: NA; J: TRBJ2-4; D: NA; DNA: TGTGCCAGCAGCTTTGGACACCCCGGGGTTAACATTCAGTACTTC; CDR3: CASSFGHPGVNIQYF
V: TRBV28; size: NA; J: TRBJ2-7; D: TRBD1; DNA: TGTGCCAGCAGTACTGCCGGGACAGGGAGCTCCTACGAGCAGTACTTC; CDR3: CASSTAGTGSSYEQYF
V: TRBV9; size: NA; J: TRBJ1-2; D: TRBD1; DNA: TGTGCCAGCAGCGTAGAGGACAGGCCGTACTATGGCTACACCTTC; CDR3: CASSVEDRPYYGYTF
V: TRBV4-2; size: NA; J: TRBJ2-7; D: TRBD2; DNA: TGTGCCAGCAGCCCGACTAGCGGGAGGGACGAGCAGTACTTC; CDR3: CASSPTSGRDEQYF
V: TRBV28; size: once; J: TRBJ1-3; D: TRBD1; DNA: TGTGCCAGCAGTCTACAACAGGGGGCTGGAAACACCATATATTTT; CDR3: CASSLQQGAGNTIYF
V: TRBV10-3; size: once; J: TRBJ1-3; D: NA; DNA: TGTGCCATCAGCCAGGGAGGGTCGGACACCATATATTTT; CDR3: CAISQGGSDTIYF
V: TRBV12-3/TRBV12-4; size: NA; J: TRBJ2-1; D: NA; DNA: TGTGCCAGCAGGTCGGCAGGGGTCAATGAGCAGTTCTTC; CDR3: CASRSAGVNEQFF
V: TRBV28; size: NA; J: TRBJ1-5; D: TRBD1; DNA: TGTGCCGCAAACAGGGGGATTAAGAATCAGCCCCAGCATTTT; CDR3: CAANRGIKNQPQHF
V: TRBV11-2; size: NA; J: TRBJ2-2; D: NA; DNA: TGTGCCAGCAGCTTAGTCCGGGGGCGGGTCGGGGAGCTGTTTTTT; CDR3: CASSLVRGRVGELFF
V: TRBV18; size: NA; J: TRBJ1-1; D: NA; DNA: TGTGCCAGCTCCCCGCCGGGTCTCCAGGACACTGAAGCTTTCTTT; CDR3: CASSPPGLQDTEAFF
V: TRBV7-2; size: NA; J: TRBJ2-7; D: TRBD2; DNA: TGTGCCAGCAGCTTGGGGGCGGGAGGTCGCCTGGGCGAGCAGTACTTC; CDR3: CASSLGAGGRLGEQYF
V: TRBV5-4; size: NA; J: TRBJ1-1; D: NA; DNA: TGTGCCAGCAGCTCCTACCCCGGAGCGCTTGATGGGACTGAAGCTTTCTTT; CDR3: CASSSYPGALDGTEAFF
V: TRBV6-5; size: once; J: TRBJ1-4; D: NA; DNA: TGTGCCAGTCGATATGGGGTTGGCGAAAAACTGTTTTTT; CDR3: CASRYGVGEKLFF
V: TRBV4-3; size: NA; J: TRBJ2-7; D: NA; DNA: TGCGCCAGCAGCCAAGTTTCGGGGATCTACGAGCAGTACTTC; CDR3: CASSQVSGIYEQYF
V: TRBV27; size: NA; J: TRBJ1-6; D: TRBD1; DNA: TGTGCCAGCAGTTTATCTACAGGGGCCTCCTATAATTCACCCCTCCACTTT; CDR3: CASSLSTGASYNSPLHF
V: TRBV14; size: NA; J: TRBJ1-6; D: NA; DNA: TGTGCCAGCAGCCAAGATAGGGGTGATTCACCCCTCCACTTT; CDR3: CASSQDRGDSPLHF
V: TRBV5-6; size: NA; J: TRBJ2-3; D: NA; DNA: TGTGCCAGCTGCTTAGTGGGGGGAGACACAGATACGCAGTATTTT; CDR3: CASCLVGGDTDTQYF
V: TRBV7-3; size: NA; J: TRBJ2-1; D: TRBD2; DNA: TGTGCCAGCAGCTTCGGGGGGGCGGTTGATGAGCAGTTCTTC; CDR3: CASSFGGAVDEQFF
V: TRBV6-5; size: NA; J: TRBJ2-1; D: NA; DNA: TGTGCCAGCAGTCGCGGCGACCTCGAGTTCTTC; CDR3: CASSRGDLEFF
V: TRBV7-2; size: once; J: TRBJ2-6; D: NA; DNA: TGTGCCAGCAGCCCGGCTCGAACTGGGGCCAACGTCCTGACTTTC; CDR3: CASSPARTGANVLTF
V: TRBV27; size: NA; J: TRBJ2-3; D: NA; DNA: TGTGCCAGCGGTCCCTTCACAGATACGCAGTATTTT; CDR3: CASGPFTDTQYF
V: TRBV7-9; size: NA; J: TRBJ2-3; D: NA; DNA: TGTGCCAGCAGCTTATACCGAGCGCGACTAGTCTTGGCAGATACGCAGTATTTT; CDR3: CASSLYRARLVLADTQYF
V: TRBV6-5; size: NA; J: TRBJ1-4; D: NA; DNA: TGTGCCAGCAGTTACGGGGGGTTGGGGGAAAAACTGTTTTTT; CDR3: CASSYGGLGEKLFF
V: TRBV16; size: NA; J: TRBJ2-1; D: NA; DNA: TGTGCCAGCAGCCAGGGGTCCAGCTACAATGAGCAGTTCTTC; CDR3: CASSQGSSYNEQFF
V: TRBV20-1; size: NA; J: TRBJ2-7; D: NA; DNA: TGCAGTGCCCAGTGGGGTTACGAGCAGTACTTC; CDR3: CSAQWGYEQYF
V: TRBV10-3; size: NA; J: TRBJ2-7; D: TRBD1; DNA: TGTGCCATCAGACCTGGGACAGGGGTGGTTAAGGAGCAGTACTTC; CDR3: CAIRPGTGVVKEQYF
V: TRBV10-3; size: NA; J: TRBJ1-2; D: TRBD1; DNA: TGTGCCATCAGTGAGAACAGGGGAATGGACTATGGCTACACCTTC; CDR3: CAISENRGMDYGYTF
V: TRBV18; size: NA; J: TRBJ2-2; D: NA; DNA: TGTGCCAGCTCACCGGGGCAGGGGCCGAACACCGGGGAGCTGTTTTTT; CDR3: CASSPGQGPNTGELFF
V: TRBV7-3; size: NA; J: TRBJ2-3; D: TRBD2; DNA: TGTGCCAGCAGCCCCTGGGGTAGCGGGAGTAGAGCAGATACGCAGTATTTT; CDR3: CASSPWGSGSRADTQYF
V: TRBV7-8; size: NA; J: TRBJ2-1; D: NA; DNA: TGTGCCAGCACCTTTAGTGGGGGACCCCTCTACAATGAGCAGTTCTTC; CDR3: CASTFSGGPLYNEQFF
V: TRBV7-9; size: once; J: TRBJ2-1; D: NA; DNA: TGTGCCAGCAGCGCACTGGGGAGTTTCGGTGAGCAGTTCTTC; CDR3: CASSALGSFGEQFF
V: TRBV2; size: NA; J: TRBJ1-1; D: NA; DNA: TGTGCCAGCAGTGAAGGGCAACCTGGCACTGAAGCTTTCTTT; CDR3: CASSEGQPGTEAFF
V: TRBV18; size: few; J: TRBJ2-1; D: TRBD2; DNA: TGTGCCAGCTCACCGGGGCTAGCGGGAGGGCTCAATGAGCAGTTCTTC; CDR3: CASSPGLAGGLNEQFF
V: TRBV5-4; size: NA; J: TRBJ2-5; D: NA; DNA: TGTGCCAGCAGCCTCGCAGTCGGGTACCAAGAGACCCAGTACTTC; CDR3: CASSLAVGYQETQYF
V: TRBV19; size: NA; J: TRBJ1-6; D: NA; DNA: TGTGCCAGTACCCTACAGTCCCCCGGGAATTCACCCCTCCACTTT; CDR3: CASTLQSPGNSPLHF
V: TRBV27; size: NA; J: TRBJ2-7; D: TRBD2; DNA: TGTGCTCAAAGCGGGGCCGAAATTTTACGGGCCCTCGAGCAGTACTTC; CDR3: CAQSGAEILRALEQYF
V: TRBV6-6; size: NA; J: TRBJ2-1; D: NA; DNA: TGTGCCAGCAGTCCGACTCCCTACAATGAGCAGTTCTTC; CDR3: CASSPTPYNEQFF
V: TRBV6-5; size: NA; J: TRBJ2-7; D: NA; DNA: TGTGCCAGCAGTTACTCGAGAGAGAGGGGCCCGTACGAGCAGTACTTC; CDR3: CASSYSRERGPYEQYF
V: TRBV5-8; size: NA; J: TRBJ2-1; D: TRBD2; DNA: TGTGCCAGCAGCCCTGGAGTACTAGCGGGAGCGAATGGCTCCTACAATGAGCAGTTCTTC; CDR3: CASSPGVLAGANGSYNEQFF
V: TRBV27; size: NA; J: TRBJ1-1; D: NA; DNA: TGTGCCAGCGGACCCTTAGGGGGTTGGGGAGCTTTCTTT; CDR3: CASGPLGGWGAFF
V: TRBV9; size: few; J: TRBJ1-2; D: NA; DNA: TGTGCCAGCAGCCCCTATCCGGGGGACTATGGCTACACCTTC; CDR3: CASSPYPGDYGYTF
V: TRBV7-8; size: NA; J: TRBJ2-7; D: TRBD2; DNA: TGTGCCAGCAAGCGACGGGAGGACGCCGGCTACGAGCAGTACTTC; CDR3: CASKRREDAGYEQYF
V: TRBV4-2; size: once; J: TRBJ1-2; D: NA; DNA: TGTGCCAGCAGCCAAGAAAAGGGACGGGGGGTTAGCGGCTACACCTTC; CDR3: CASSQEKGRGVSGYTF